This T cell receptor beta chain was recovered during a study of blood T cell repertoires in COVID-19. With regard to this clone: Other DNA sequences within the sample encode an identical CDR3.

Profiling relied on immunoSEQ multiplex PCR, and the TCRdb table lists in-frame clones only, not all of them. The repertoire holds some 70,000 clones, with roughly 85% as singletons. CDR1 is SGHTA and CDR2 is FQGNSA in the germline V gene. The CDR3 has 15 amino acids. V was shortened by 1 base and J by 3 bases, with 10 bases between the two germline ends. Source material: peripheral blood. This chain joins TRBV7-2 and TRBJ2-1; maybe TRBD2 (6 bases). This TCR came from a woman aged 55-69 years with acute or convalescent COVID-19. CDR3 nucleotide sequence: TGTGCCAGCAGCTTAGTGGGGGGTTTCTACAATGAGCAGTTCTTC. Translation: CASSLVGGFYNEQFF.